Sequencing of this TCR beta chain was carried out in a study of CD8+CD57+ T cells in acquired aplastic anemia. Background on the study: DNA recovered from sorted CD4+ and CD8+ cells had a mean of around 3.2 ug.

This clonotype was seen repeatedly, ten times or more. The antigen is not known. According to the study, genomic DNA was the template for TCR beta VDJ and CDR3 profiling. MiXCR was run by TCRdb on the reads, yielding one entry per CDR3 protein. The sample has under 500,000 distinct CDR3 sequences; around a third are singletons. CDR3 length: 16 residues. The germline gives CDR1 SGHVS, CDR2 FQNEAQ. The junction had 8 bases not matched to a gene; V was cut back by 5 bases and J by 3 bases. All sequencing subjects had displayed CD8+CD57+ cell expansion on flow cytometry. Every patient presented with severe acquired aplastic anemia. Study findings and constraints: Between patients and controls, twenty-nine CD8+ CDR3 sequences were found in common. The CD8+ Simpson's diversity of patients and controls was not significantly different.

The source material was sorted CD4+, CD8+, or CD8+CD57+ T cells (not recorded which) from PBMCs. This chain connects TRBV7-8 to TRBJ1-5; 9 bases map to TRBD1. This sequence was found in a human donor with aplastic anemia. The CDR3 region is CASSTRRDRVNQPQHF. The CDR3 nucleotides are TGTGCCAGCAGCACCCGCCGGGACAGGGTCAATCAGCCCCAGCATTTT.